This paragraph covers one T cell receptor (beta chain) sequence. Its specificity is unknown. The naive CD8 population came from CD45RO-negative cells selected for CCR7, without terminally differentiated effector memory CD45RA+ cells. V gave up 5 bases and J gave up 1 base, with 8 bases separating them. This CDR3 spans 13 amino acids. The germline CDR1 and CDR2 sequences are SSHAT and FNYEAQ (reference sequence). Generated by immunoSEQ multiplex PCR, the TCRdb table keeps only in-frame clones and is missing some. The repertoire holds approximately 2,000,000 clones, with 85% to 95% as singletons. The sample comes from a study of shared clonotypes between healthy human individuals. The study, taken as a whole, reports: Relative to their counterparts shared across all four donors, non-shared clonotypes exhibited diminished generation probabilities. Among a few donors, approximately 5% of naive CD4 clonotypes were found in common.

The V gene is TRBV7-7, the J gene TRBJ1-1, with TRBD1 as a possible D gene (6 bases). This clonotype was sampled from a man aged 18 to 29 in good health. Some clones in this sample may be carry-over from other donors' samples. Sequencing used naive CD8+ T cells from PBMCs. The CDR3 reads CASSEGQNTEAFF. The CDR3 DNA reads as TGTGCCAGCAGCGAGGGACAGAACACTGAAGCTTTCTTT.